The entry below describes one T cell receptor beta chain. This entry is derived from a study of blood T cell repertoires in COVID-19. For the study at large: Acute and convalescent COVID-19 specimens originated in the United States, Italy and Spain. Nucleic acid was either cDNA or gDNA, and it came from T cells, B-cell-depleted T cells, or PBMCs.

The CDR3 runs to 15 residues. Germline trimming cut 4 bases from V and 3 bases from J; bases unmatched to any gene: 4. Looked up from germline, CDR1 is KGHSH and CDR2 is LQKENI. Under the authors' procedure: Nucleated cell number was recorded as an estimate derived from reference gene primer amplification. Some clones are missing from TCRdb's copy, which holds only in-frame ones; the method was immunoSEQ multiplex PCR. D and trimming come from the DNA, and the V and J calls and clone size come from that table. Here the sample spans approximately 100,000 clones, 89% being singletons. The TCR comes from a woman in her sixties with acute or convalescent COVID-19. The sequenced material came from peripheral blood. The chain joins TRBV18 to TRBJ2-3; 10 positions agree with TRBD2. The CDR3 nucleotides are TGTGCCAGCTCACTTCTAGCGGGAGATACAGATACGCAGTATTTT. Amino acids: CASSLLAGDTDTQYF. Drawing the rest from reference TRBV18 and TRBJ2-3, the complete variable domain is NAGVMQNPRHLVRRRGQEARLRCSPMKGHSHVYWYRQLPEEGLKFMVYLQKENIIDESGMPKERFSAEFPKEGPSILRIQQVVRGDSAAYFCASSLLAGDTDTQYFGPGTRLTVL.